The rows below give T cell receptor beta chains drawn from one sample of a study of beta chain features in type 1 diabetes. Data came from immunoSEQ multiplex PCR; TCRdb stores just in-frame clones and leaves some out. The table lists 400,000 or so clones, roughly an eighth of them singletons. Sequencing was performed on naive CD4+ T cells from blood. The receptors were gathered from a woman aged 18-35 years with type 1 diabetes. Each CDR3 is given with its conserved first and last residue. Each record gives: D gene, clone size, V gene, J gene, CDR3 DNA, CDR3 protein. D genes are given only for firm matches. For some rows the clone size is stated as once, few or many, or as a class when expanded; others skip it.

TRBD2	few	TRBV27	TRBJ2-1	TGTGCCAGCAGTTTCGGGGGGATAGGGAACAATGAGCAGTTCTTC	CASSFGGIGNNEQFF
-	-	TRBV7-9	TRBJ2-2	TGTGCCAGCAGCTTAGAGGGGCCCGGGGAGCTGTTTTTT	CASSLEGPGELFF
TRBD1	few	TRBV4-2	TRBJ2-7	TGTGCCAGCAGCCAAGACGTGACAGGGTTCTACGAGCAGTACTTC	CASSQDVTGFYEQYF
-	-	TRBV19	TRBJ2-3	TGTGCCAGTAGTATAGATGGAGGCACAGATACGCAGTATTTT	CASSIDGGTDTQYF
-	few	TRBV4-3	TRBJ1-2	TGCGCCAGCAGCCTTACCCTACGGCAGGCCCAGGGCTACACCTTC	CASSLTLRQAQGYTF
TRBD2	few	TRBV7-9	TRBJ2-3	TGTGCCAGCAGCCGCGGGACTAGTGAAAAGGGAGATACGCAGTATTTT	CASSRGTSEKGDTQYF
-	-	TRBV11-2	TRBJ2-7	TGTGCCAGCAGCTCATATCCGGGCTACGAGCAGTACTTC	CASSSYPGYEQYF
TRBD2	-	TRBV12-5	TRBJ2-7	TGTGCTAGTTCCCTAAGCGGGGGTACCAACGAGCAGTACTTC	CASSLSGGTNEQYF
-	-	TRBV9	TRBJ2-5	TGTGCCAGTTCCCCGGGGGGCATGGAGACCCAGTACTTC	CASSPGGMETQYF
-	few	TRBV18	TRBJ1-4	TGTGCCAGCTCACGGGGCCAGGATGAAAAACTGTTTTTT	CASSRGQDEKLFF
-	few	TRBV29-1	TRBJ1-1	TGCAGCGTTGAAAGGGGGACGGCGAGGAACACTGAAGCTTTCTTT	CSVERGTARNTEAFF
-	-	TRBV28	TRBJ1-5	TGTGCCAGCAGTTTAAGGGGAAGGCAGCCCCAGCATTTT	CASSLRGRQPQHF
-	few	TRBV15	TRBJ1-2	TGTGCCACCAGCAGAGTAGTGAATGGCTACACCTTC	CATSRVVNGYTF
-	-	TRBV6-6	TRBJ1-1	TGTGCCAGCAGTTACGACAGAAGCACTGAAGCTTTCTTT	CASSYDRSTEAFF
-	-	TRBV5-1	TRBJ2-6	TGCGCCAGCAGCTTGATCCAGGGGATCTCTGGGGCCAACGTCCTGACTTTC	CASSLIQGISGANVLTF